The 30 T cell receptor beta chains below come from one sample, sequenced in a study of CXCR3-negative and CXCR3-positive naive CD8 T cells. Preparation of TRB cDNA libraries relied on 5' RACE carrying UMI labels. From its re-call of the 5' RACE reads, TCRdb lists each CDR3 protein once, without DNA. Its clone listing holds 45,000 to 65,000 distinct CDR3 sequences. Material: memory CD8+ T cells from blood. All receptors derive from a human donor in good health. Some clones in this sample may be carry-over from other donors' samples.

The gene calls are TRBV7-9 and TRBJ2-5; there is no DNA to check the TCRdb D call of TRBD2. The germline CDR1 and CDR2 sequences are SEHNR and FQNEAQ (reference sequence). This CDR3 is built from 16 residues. The CDR3 loop reads CASSFPSGGTQETQYF.

The gene calls are TRBV7-9 and TRBJ1-4; checking the TCRdb D call of TRBD1 is not possible without DNA. Germline lookup yields CDR1 SEHNR and CDR2 FQNEAQ (reference sequence). The CDR3 runs to 14 residues. The CDR3 loop reads CASSVPGSNEKLFF.

V gene TRBV28 combines with J gene TRBJ2-7; TCRdb lists TRBD2, though no DNA is available to test this call. The CDR3 loop spans 15 amino acids. Germline lookup yields CDR1 MDHEN and CDR2 SYDVKM. CDR3 residues: CASSLWDLKTYEQYF.

This chain links TRBV7-2 with TRBJ2-7; TCRdb's D gene call, TRBD2, goes unchecked for lack of DNA. This CDR3 has 14 amino acids. The germline V gene has CDR1 SGHTA and CDR2 FQGNSA. The CDR3 sequence: CASSHLAGFYEQYF.

The CDR3 here is CATSRGFDGANVLTF. The chain links TRBV15 to TRBJ2-6. This CDR3 has 15 residues. Germline CDR1 LNHNV, CDR2 YYDKDF (reference sequence). The variable domain in full, with the rest retrieved from reference TRBV15 and TRBJ2-6, is DAMVIQNPRYQVTQFGKPVTLSCSQTLNHNVMYWYQQKSSQAPKLLFHYYDKDFNNEADTPDNFQSRRPNTSFCFLDIRSPGLGDTAMYLCATSRGFDGANVLTFGAGSRLTVL.

The chain is built from TRBV7-6 and TRBJ2-7; the D gene TCRdb calls, TRBD1, cannot be checked with no DNA. This CDR3 has 16 residues. Germline CDR1 and CDR2: SGHVS and FNYEAQ. This CDR3 is CASSLAGGQGTYEQYF. Looking up the rest from reference TRBV7-6 and TRBJ2-7 gives the full variable domain: GAGVSQSPRYKVTKRGQDVALRCDPISGHVSLYWYRQALGQGPEFLTYFNYEAQQDKSGLPNDRFSAERPEGSISTLTIQRTEQRDSAMYRCASSLAGGQGTYEQYFGPGTRLTVT.

V gene TRBV29-1 combines with J gene TRBJ2-1; TCRdb proposes TRBD1, but this gene call is untestable without DNA. The CDR3 contains 19 residues. CDR1 is SQVTM, CDR2 ANQGSEA, per germline. The CDR3 spells CSVEDLGGRETRSYNEQFF.

The rearrangement uses TRBV3-1 and TRBJ1-5; the TRBD1 assignment by TCRdb is unverifiable without DNA. The V gene's germline CDR1 is LGHDT and CDR2 YNNKEL (reference sequence). CDR3 length equals 15 residues. The CDR3 here is CASSPTPGDNQPQHF. The full variable domain, with the rest looked up from reference TRBV3-1 and TRBJ1-5, is DTAVSQTPKYLVTQMGNDKSIKCEQNLGHDTMYWYKQDSKKFLKIMFSYNNKELIINETVPNRFSPKSPDKAHLNLHINSLELGDSAVYFCASSPTPGDNQPQHFGDGTRLSIL.

The V call is TRBV12-5, the J call TRBJ1-1. The germline V gene encodes CDR1 LGHNT and CDR2 FRNRAP. This CDR3 comprises 19 residues. This CDR3 reads CASGLVFSLALMANTEAFF.

The chain uses TRBV10-3 and TRBJ1-4. The CDR3 sequence is 18 residues long. The germline V gene has CDR1 ENHRY and CDR2 SYGVKD. CDR3 in amino acids: CAISEPGATAATNEKLFF.

The chain carries TRBV5-1 and TRBJ2-1; TCRdb proposes TRBD2, but this gene call is untestable without DNA. In germline, CDR1 is SGHRS, CDR2 YFSETQ. This CDR3 contains 16 residues. The CDR3 loop is CASSLRPDGSYNEQFF.

V usage is TRBV4-2 and J usage is TRBJ1-5; lacking DNA, the TRBD1 call made by TCRdb goes unchecked. Germline loops: CDR1 LGHNA, CDR2 YNFKEQ. This CDR3 has 15 residues. The CDR3 loop is CASSQDSGGGQPQHF.

The rearrangement uses TRBV30 and TRBJ2-7; there is no DNA to check the TCRdb D call of TRBD2. There are 13 residues in the CDR3. CDR1 GTSNPN and CDR2 SVGIG come from the germline V gene (reference sequence). CDR3 protein: CAWSISGRYEQYF.

This chain links TRBV20-1 with TRBJ2-7; no DNA is available, so the TRBD1 call from TCRdb remains unchecked. CDR3 length: 12 amino acids. Germline V gene data show CDR1 as DFQATT and CDR2 as SNEGSKA (reference sequence). The CDR3 is CSARPQGWEQYF.

J is TRBJ2-6 and V is TRBV29-1; TCRdb picks TRBD2, but there is no DNA to check that call. The CDR3 contains 14 residues. Germline CDR1 is SQVTM and CDR2 is ANQGSEA. CDR3: CSVAGLGGANVLTF.

The V call is TRBV20-1, the J call TRBJ2-2. CDR1 is DFQATT, CDR2 SNEGSKA, per germline (reference sequence). This CDR3 is built from 14 residues. The CDR3 loop is CSAMTGANTGELFF.

J is TRBJ2-3 and V is TRBV6-4; TCRdb proposes TRBD1, but this gene call is untestable without DNA. Germline V CDR1 and CDR2: MRHNA, SNTAGT. This CDR3 is 14 amino acids long. The CDR3 region is CASSGQGGTDTQYF.

This chain links TRBV29-1 with TRBJ1-4; without DNA, the TCRdb call of TRBD1 cannot be checked. The CDR3 has 12 residues. From germline, CDR1 is SQVTM and CDR2 ANQGSEA. The CDR3 sequence: CSARTANEKLFF.

The chain joins TRBV27 to TRBJ1-2; TCRdb picks TRBD1, but there is no DNA to check that call. The germline V gene has CDR1 MNHEY and CDR2 SMNVEV (reference sequence). There are 14 residues in the CDR3. The CDR3 here is CASSLGAVVLSYTF.

This chain connects TRBV21-1 to TRBJ2-2; TCRdb outputs TRBD1, but without DNA this stays unchecked. TRBV21-1 is flagged as a pseudogene. The CDR3 length is 16 residues. CDR3 sequence: CASSRAGRGGSGELFF.

The rearrangement links TRBV20-1 to TRBJ2-1; with no DNA, the TCRdb D assignment of TRBD2 cannot be verified. This CDR3 region has 13 residues. The germline CDR1 and CDR2 sequences are DFQATT and SNEGSKA (reference sequence). CDR3 residues: CSANSGAYNEQFF.

This rearrangement joins TRBV29-1 to TRBJ2-7; TCRdb selects TRBD2, and the lack of DNA leaves this call unchecked. The V gene's germline CDR1 is SQVTM and CDR2 ANQGSEA. There are 12 residues in the CDR3. CDR3 sequence reads: CSVEGQGHEQYF.

This rearrangement joins TRBV6-2 or TRBV6-3 to TRBJ2-5; the D gene TCRdb calls, TRBD1, cannot be checked with no DNA. The V gene's germline CDR1 is MNHEY and CDR2 SVGEGT. The CDR3 contains 15 residues. The CDR3 region is CASRPWTGGRETQYF.

V gene TRBV4-3 combines with J gene TRBJ2-2. Germline assignment: CDR1 LGHNA and CDR2 YSLEER. The CDR3 has 16 amino acids. This chain's CDR3 is CASSQGLGAITGELFF.

The chain couples TRBV6-5 to TRBJ2-1; TCRdb names TRBD2, which stays unverified in the absence of DNA. This CDR3 region has 15 residues. Germline CDR1 MNHEY, CDR2 SVGAGI. CDR3 sequence: CASSYFGGGTHEQFF.

The chain has TRBV4-1 and TRBJ2-2; with no DNA, the TCRdb D assignment of TRBD1 cannot be verified. Germline V gives CDR1 MGHRA, CDR2 YSYEKL. This CDR3 is built from 14 residues. This chain's CDR3 is CASSQARGAGELFF.

The chain is built from TRBV5-6 and TRBJ2-3; TCRdb designates TRBD1, a call that cannot be tested without DNA. The germline V gene has CDR1 SGHDT and CDR2 YYEEEE. CDR3 length: 18 amino acids. The CDR3 spells CASTLGGKGPRGTDTQYF.

The chain links TRBV6-1 to TRBJ1-1; TCRdb proposes TRBD1, but this gene call is untestable without DNA. The CDR3 consists of 13 residues. Germline V gene sequence: CDR1 MNHNS, CDR2 SASEGT. The CDR3 protein is CASSEGSGTEAFF.

J is TRBJ1-1 and V is TRBV6-5; there is no DNA to check the TCRdb D call of TRBD1. The CDR3 runs 15 residues. Germline V gene data show CDR1 as MNHEY and CDR2 as SVGAGI. CDR3 protein: CASSLGRTLNTEAFF.

The genes are TRBV28 and TRBJ2-1; the D call of TRBD2 rests on TCRdb alone, since no DNA is present to check it. The CDR3 has 20 amino acids. Germline CDR1 is MDHEN and CDR2 is SYDVKM. This CDR3 is CASSFDLSRSAGISYNEQFF. The entire variable domain, with the rest obtained from reference TRBV28 and TRBJ2-1, is as follows: DVKVTQSSRYLVKRTGEKVFLECVQDMDHENMFWYRQDPGLGLRLIYFSYDVKMKEKGDIPEGYSVSREKKERFSLILESASTNQTSMYLCASSFDLSRSAGISYNEQFFGPGTRLTVL.